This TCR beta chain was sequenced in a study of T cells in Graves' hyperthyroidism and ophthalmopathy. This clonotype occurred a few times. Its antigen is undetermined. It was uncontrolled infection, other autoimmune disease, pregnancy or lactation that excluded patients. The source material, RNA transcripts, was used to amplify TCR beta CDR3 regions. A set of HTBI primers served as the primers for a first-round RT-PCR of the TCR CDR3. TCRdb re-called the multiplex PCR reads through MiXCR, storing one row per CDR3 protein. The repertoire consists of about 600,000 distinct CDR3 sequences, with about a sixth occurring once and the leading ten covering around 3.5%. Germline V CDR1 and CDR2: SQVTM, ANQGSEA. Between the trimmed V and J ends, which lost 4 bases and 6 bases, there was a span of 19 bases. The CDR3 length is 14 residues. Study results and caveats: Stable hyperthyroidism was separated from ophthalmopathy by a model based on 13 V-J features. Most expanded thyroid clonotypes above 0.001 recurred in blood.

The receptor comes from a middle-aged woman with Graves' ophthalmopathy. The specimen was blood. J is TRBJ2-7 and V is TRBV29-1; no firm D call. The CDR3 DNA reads TGCAGCGTTGGCCCTAAACGGGCACTCTCCGAGCAGTACTTC. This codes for CSVGPKRALSEQYF.